These T cell receptor beta chains were read from a single sample in a study of blood T cell repertoires in COVID-19. Only in-frame clones appear in the TCRdb table, and some are missing; sequencing was by immunoSEQ multiplex PCR. The sample lists about 70,000 clones, around 89% occurring once. Material for sequencing was peripheral blood. These receptors all come from a human donor in a cohort sampled during active COVID-19. Both conserved end residues are part of each CDR3. Each record gives: clone size, J gene, V gene, D gene, CDR3 protein, CDR3 DNA. D genes are given only for firm matches. Some rows mark clone size as missing; the rest say once, few, many or name a class of expanded clone.

size: -
J: TRBJ2-2
V: TRBV12-3/TRBV12-4
D: -
CDR3: CASGQPNTGELFF
DNA: TGTGCCAGCGGACAGCCGAACACCGGGGAGCTGTTTTTT

size: -
J: TRBJ2-1
V: TRBV2
D: TRBD2
CDR3: CASKILAGYEQFF
DNA: TGTGCCAGCAAGATACTAGCGGGATATGAGCAGTTCTTC

size: -
J: TRBJ2-1
V: TRBV5-1
D: TRBD2
CDR3: CASSGRAYNEQFF
DNA: TGCGCCAGCAGCGGGAGGGCCTACAATGAGCAGTTCTTC

size: -
J: TRBJ2-3
V: TRBV5-1
D: -
CDR3: CASSFTSVADTQYF
DNA: TGCGCCAGCAGCTTTACTAGTGTAGCAGATACGCAGTATTTT

size: few
J: TRBJ1-5
V: TRBV21-1
D: -
CDR3: CASSKGGRGNQPQHF
DNA: TGTGCCAGCAGCAAAGGAGGCCGCGGCAATCAGCCCCAGCATTTT

size: -
J: TRBJ1-5
V: TRBV2
D: -
CDR3: CASSENMSNQPQHF
DNA: TGTGCCAGCAGTGAAAATATGAGCAATCAGCCCCAGCATTTT

size: -
J: TRBJ2-3
V: TRBV2
D: -
CDR3: CASSDFLRENKQYF
DNA: TGTGCCAGCAGCGACTTCCTGAGGGAAAACAAACAGTATTTT

size: -
J: TRBJ2-3
V: TRBV28
D: TRBD2
CDR3: CASSLAGVSDTQYF
DNA: TGTGCCAGCAGTCTAGCGGGAGTTTCAGATACGCAGTATTTT

size: -
J: TRBJ2-1
V: TRBV6-5
D: -
CDR3: CASKRAHSYNEQFF
DNA: TGTGCCAGCAAACGAGCCCACTCCTACAATGAGCAGTTCTTC

size: -
J: TRBJ1-3
V: TRBV6-7
D: -
CDR3: CANSVNRQIGNTIYF
DNA: TGTGCCAACTCAGTAAACCGACAGATAGGAAACACCATATATTTT

size: -
J: TRBJ1-1
V: TRBV6-5
D: -
CDR3: CASSQVAEAFF
DNA: TGTGCCAGCAGCCAGGTAGCTGAAGCTTTCTTT

size: -
J: TRBJ1-5
V: TRBV11-2
D: -
CDR3: CASSSAAGGDQPQHF
DNA: TGTGCCAGCAGCTCCGCGGCGGGGGGGGATCAGCCCCAGCATTTT

size: -
J: TRBJ2-7
V: TRBV2
D: TRBD2
CDR3: CASRLLAGERAEQYF
DNA: TGTGCCAGCCGATTACTAGCGGGAGAACGGGCCGAGCAGTACTTC

size: -
J: TRBJ2-2
V: TRBV2
D: TRBD2
CDR3: CASRTGTSGRGVGELFF
DNA: TGTGCCAGCAGAACCGGGACTAGCGGGAGAGGCGTCGGGGAGCTGTTTTTT

size: -
J: TRBJ2-1
V: TRBV9
D: -
CDR3: CASSTWASYNEQFF
DNA: TGTGCCAGCAGCACGTGGGCCTCCTACAATGAGCAGTTCTTC

size: once
J: TRBJ2-7
V: TRBV19
D: TRBD2
CDR3: CASSAGTSGIEQYF
DNA: TGTGCCAGTAGTGCCGGGACTAGCGGGATAGAGCAGTACTTC

size: -
J: TRBJ2-2
V: TRBV27
D: TRBD2
CDR3: CASSLGASGWELFF
DNA: TGTGCCAGCAGTTTAGGGGCTAGCGGCTGGGAGCTGTTTTTT

size: -
J: TRBJ1-3
V: TRBV7-9
D: -
CDR3: CASSTLGSGNTIYF
DNA: TGTGCCAGCAGCACCCTGGGGAGTGGAAACACCATATATTTT

size: -
J: TRBJ2-1
V: TRBV10-3
D: TRBD1
CDR3: CAISDGTGDNEQFF
DNA: TGTGCCATCAGTGATGGGACAGGGGACAATGAGCAGTTCTTC

size: -
J: TRBJ2-5
V: TRBV9
D: -
CDR3: CASSNTPGGPETQYF
DNA: TGTGCCAGCAGCAACACACCCGGGGGGCCGGAGACCCAGTACTTC

size: few
J: TRBJ2-2
V: TRBV12-5
D: -
CDR3: CASGPEDRNTGELFF
DNA: TGTGCTAGTGGCCCGGAGGACAGGAACACCGGGGAGCTGTTTTTT

size: -
J: TRBJ2-1
V: TRBV5-1
D: TRBD1
CDR3: CASSLGQGNEQFF
DNA: TGCGCCAGCAGCTTGGGACAGGGGAATGAGCAGTTCTTC

size: few
J: TRBJ1-5
V: TRBV27
D: -
CDR3: CASSLARANQPQHF
DNA: TGTGCCAGCAGTTTGGCGAGGGCTAATCAGCCCCAGCATTTT

size: few
J: TRBJ2-2
V: TRBV15
D: -
CDR3: CATSRDLGRVGELFF
DNA: TGTGCCACCAGCAGAGATCTTGGGCGGGTCGGGGAGCTGTTTTTT

size: -
J: TRBJ2-5
V: TRBV7-3
D: -
CDR3: CASSLGHGETQYF
DNA: TGTGCCAGCAGCTTAGGACACGGAGAGACCCAGTACTTC

size: -
J: TRBJ2-5
V: TRBV7-9
D: -
CDR3: CASSFDRTRETQYF
DNA: TGTGCCAGCAGCTTTGACAGGACCAGGGAGACCCAGTACTTC

size: -
J: TRBJ2-2
V: TRBV10-1
D: TRBD2
CDR3: CASRRTSRTGELFF
DNA: TGCGCCAGCAGACGGACTAGCCGCACCGGGGAGCTGTTTTTT

size: -
J: TRBJ2-1
V: TRBV6-5
D: TRBD1
CDR3: CASRPRDRSYNEQFF
DNA: TGTGCCAGCAGACCCAGGGACAGGTCCTACAATGAGCAGTTCTTC

size: -
J: TRBJ1-1
V: TRBV7-9
D: -
CDR3: CASSRTERWAEAFF
DNA: TGTGCCAGCAGCCGGACAGAGCGGTGGGCTGAAGCTTTCTTT

size: -
J: TRBJ2-3
V: TRBV5-1
D: -
CDR3: CASSPGGTVTDTQYF
DNA: TGCGCCAGCAGCCCTGGAGGGACAGTCACAGATACGCAGTATTTT

size: -
J: TRBJ2-2
V: TRBV4-2
D: -
CDR3: CASSQVGWTGELFF
DNA: TGTGCCAGCAGCCAAGTCGGTTGGACCGGGGAGCTGTTTTTT

size: -
J: TRBJ2-3
V: TRBV5-8
D: TRBD1
CDR3: CASSLDRGSTDTQYF
DNA: TGTGCCAGCAGCTTGGACAGGGGCAGCACAGATACGCAGTATTTT

size: -
J: TRBJ2-1
V: TRBV9
D: -
CDR3: CASALERLGSYNEQFF
DNA: TGTGCCAGCGCCCTAGAGAGACTGGGCTCCTACAATGAGCAGTTCTTC

size: -
J: TRBJ1-5
V: TRBV19
D: -
CDR3: CASSMILSVNQPQHF
DNA: TGTGCCAGTAGTATGATCTTGTCAGTCAATCAGCCCCAGCATTTT

size: -
J: TRBJ2-1
V: TRBV27
D: TRBD2
CDR3: CASSLAPLWAGGNEQFF
DNA: TGTGCCAGCAGTCTGGCACCGTTATGGGCGGGGGGCAATGAGCAGTTCTTC

size: -
J: TRBJ1-1
V: TRBV6-5
D: -
CDR3: CASSHRGRAFF
DNA: TGTGCCAGCAGCCACCGGGGTCGAGCTTTCTTT

size: -
J: TRBJ1-6
V: TRBV27
D: TRBD1
CDR3: CASSPGDSRNSPLHF
DNA: TGTGCCAGCAGCCCGGGGGACAGTCGGAATTCACCCCTCCACTTT

size: -
J: TRBJ2-1
V: TRBV5-8
D: TRBD2
CDR3: CASSLVGLAGLTYNEQFF
DNA: TGTGCCAGCAGCTTGGTGGGACTAGCGGGACTAACCTACAATGAGCAGTTCTTC

size: -
J: TRBJ2-7
V: TRBV10-3
D: TRBD1
CDR3: CAISEDRGGLSEQYF
DNA: TGTGCCATCAGTGAGGACAGGGGCGGGTTGTCCGAGCAGTACTTC

size: -
J: TRBJ2-3
V: TRBV7-9
D: TRBD2
CDR3: CASSFPPGLATDTQYF
DNA: TGTGCCAGCAGCTTTCCTCCGGGACTAGCAACAGATACGCAGTATTTT

size: -
J: TRBJ2-5
V: TRBV9
D: -
CDR3: CASSVVPGSETQYF
DNA: TGTGCCAGCAGCGTAGTTCCAGGGTCAGAGACCCAGTACTTC

size: once
J: TRBJ1-4
V: TRBV21-1
D: -
CDR3: CASSKVSGMGTTNEKLFF
DNA: TGTGCCAGCAGCAAAGTTTCAGGGATGGGGACAACTAATGAAAAACTGTTTTTT

size: -
J: TRBJ2-3
V: TRBV24-1
D: TRBD2
CDR3: CATSAAGGVDTQYF
DNA: TGTGCCACCTCCGCGGCGGGAGGGGTAGATACGCAGTATTTT

size: -
J: TRBJ1-2
V: TRBV6-5
D: TRBD1
CDR3: CASSYLQGAGGYTF
DNA: TGTGCCAGCAGTTACTTACAGGGGGCGGGTGGCTACACCTTC

size: once
J: TRBJ1-4
V: TRBV30
D: -
CDR3: CACPRQATNEKLFF
DNA: TGTGCCTGCCCCAGACAGGCAACTAATGAAAAACTGTTTTTT

size: once
J: TRBJ2-3
V: TRBV9
D: TRBD2
CDR3: CASSLRTSGEDTQYF
DNA: TGTGCCAGCAGCTTACGAACTAGCGGGGAAGATACGCAGTATTTT